This T cell receptor beta chain was profiled in a study of cytomegalovirus exposure and HLA in healthy donors. Researchers ran the PCR with 60 Vbeta and 13 Jbeta primers. Produced via immunoSEQ multiplex PCR; TCRdb's table is partial and in-frame only. The sample has some 130,000 clones; about 74% are singletons. The count of this clone is one. What it binds is not known. Points from the study as a whole: Among donors in an Asian-associated ancestry cluster, a later analysis reportedly found fewer N-insertions than the approximately 700-donor mean. Certain sequence variants were highly shared and formed a cluster, and this cluster was likely a sequencing artifact.

The V and J ends lost 0 bases and 4 bases respectively, with 10 bases between them. The CDR3 runs to 15 residues. Germline V lookup: CDR1 MNHNS, CDR2 SASEGT. The chain uses TRBV6-1 and TRBJ1-5; the D is unclear. The specimen sequenced was PBMCs. The clonotype comes from a man under 40 in good health and CMV-seronegative. CDR3 sequence: CASSEAESFNQPQHF. Written as DNA, the CDR3 is TGTGCCAGCAGTGAAGCGGAGAGTTTTAATCAGCCCCAGCATTTT.